This is a list of T cell receptor beta chains from one sample in a study of CD8+CD57+ T cells in acquired aplastic anemia. Via MiXCR, TCRdb re-called the reads, giving one row per CDR3 protein. The sample lists 250,000 to 350,000 distinct CDR3 sequences, approximately 56% occurring once. Sequenced input: sorted CD4+, CD8+, or CD8+CD57+ T cells (not recorded which) from PBMCs. Receptors originate from a human donor with severe aplastic anemia or a healthy control (not recorded which). Each CDR3 is given with its conserved first and last residue. Each record gives: clone size, J gene, V gene, CDR3 protein. Not all rows give a size; the values are once, few, many and, for expanded clones, a class.

abundance: .
j_gene: TRBJ2-1
v_gene: TRBV20-1
CDR3aa: CSGLLAGGFREQFF

abundance: many
j_gene: TRBJ2-7
v_gene: TRBV11-2
CDR3aa: CAGEGGGYEQYF

abundance: once
j_gene: TRBJ2-5
v_gene: TRBV7-8
CDR3aa: CASSPMGETQYF

abundance: .
j_gene: TRBJ2-5
v_gene: TRBV7-9
CDR3aa: CASSLNRVGQQETQYF

abundance: .
j_gene: TRBJ1-2
v_gene: TRBV20-1
CDR3aa: CSARDFRGYGYTF

abundance: few
j_gene: TRBJ2-1
v_gene: TRBV20-1
CDR3aa: CSGIGTRDNEQFF

abundance: many
j_gene: TRBJ2-2
v_gene: TRBV4-3
CDR3aa: CASSQAQRGNTGELFF

abundance: few
j_gene: TRBJ1-4
v_gene: TRBV27
CDR3aa: CASSSGSTNEKLFF

abundance: few
j_gene: TRBJ2-5
v_gene: TRBV20-1
CDR3aa: CSARGSSMAQYF

abundance: .
j_gene: TRBJ2-6
v_gene: TRBV19
CDR3aa: CASMDRRSAGANVLAF

abundance: few
j_gene: TRBJ2-1
v_gene: TRBV15
CDR3aa: CATSTTGPRYNEQFF

abundance: .
j_gene: TRBJ1-5
v_gene: TRBV20-1
CDR3aa: CSASPSGQGSQPQHF

abundance: many
j_gene: TRBJ1-5
v_gene: TRBV11-2
CDR3aa: CASSLDGGGQPQHF

abundance: .
j_gene: TRBJ2-5
v_gene: TRBV24-1
CDR3aa: CATSARIDRGPETQYF

abundance: .
j_gene: TRBJ1-3
v_gene: TRBV12-3/TRBV12-4
CDR3aa: CASSSLPGAGDTIYF

abundance: .
j_gene: TRBJ2-7
v_gene: TRBV3-1
CDR3aa: CASSQRSSHEQYF

abundance: many
j_gene: TRBJ2-6
v_gene: TRBV12-5
CDR3aa: CASGLILGTSLNSGANVLTF

abundance: few
j_gene: TRBJ1-6
v_gene: TRBV7-6
CDR3aa: CASSLVRQLNSPLHF

abundance: .
j_gene: TRBJ2-5
v_gene: TRBV24-1
CDR3aa: CATSDGTSYQETQYF

abundance: many
j_gene: TRBJ1-2
v_gene: TRBV11-2
CDR3aa: CASSSSIRDRLNYGYTF

abundance: .
j_gene: TRBJ1-1
v_gene: TRBV11-3
CDR3aa: CASSQDRGSPATEAFF

abundance: .
j_gene: TRBJ2-7
v_gene: TRBV20-1
CDR3aa: CSARDFALAYEQYF

abundance: .
j_gene: TRBJ1-2
v_gene: TRBV29-1
CDR3aa: CSAQGAYGYTF

abundance: many
j_gene: TRBJ2-6
v_gene: TRBV19
CDR3aa: CASSRGTGSSGANVLTF

abundance: .
j_gene: TRBJ2-7
v_gene: TRBV20-1
CDR3aa: CSARNRGNYEQYF

abundance: few
j_gene: TRBJ2-3
v_gene: TRBV20-1
CDR3aa: CSASQGSTDTQYF

abundance: .
j_gene: TRBJ1-5
v_gene: TRBV20-1
CDR3aa: CSARDLWGDSNQPQHF

abundance: .
j_gene: TRBJ2-5
v_gene: TRBV5-6
CDR3aa: CATSDRSGAGAGETQYF

abundance: .
j_gene: TRBJ1-5
v_gene: TRBV2
CDR3aa: CASNGPPNQPQHF

abundance: few
j_gene: TRBJ1-5
v_gene: TRBV20-1
CDR3aa: CSARGGAEYQPQHF

abundance: .
j_gene: TRBJ2-3
v_gene: TRBV15
CDR3aa: CATQASRTDTQYF

abundance: .
j_gene: TRBJ2-7
v_gene: TRBV2
CDR3aa: CASSPRVRDEQYF

abundance: many
j_gene: TRBJ1-2
v_gene: TRBV18
CDR3aa: CASLDRNYGYTF

abundance: many
j_gene: TRBJ1-4
v_gene: TRBV25-1
CDR3aa: CASSELSVTTNEKLFF

abundance: .
j_gene: TRBJ2-7
v_gene: TRBV7-9
CDR3aa: CASSLAPGSHYEQYF

abundance: many
j_gene: TRBJ1-1
v_gene: TRBV7-9
CDR3aa: CASMSPRGGAFF

abundance: many
j_gene: TRBJ1-5
v_gene: TRBV20-1
CDR3aa: CSATLWGVQSNQPQHF

abundance: .
j_gene: TRBJ1-6
v_gene: TRBV10-1
CDR3aa: CAALGGRGIVSPLHF

abundance: .
j_gene: TRBJ1-1
v_gene: TRBV3-1
CDR3aa: CASTNTGNTEAFF

abundance: few
j_gene: TRBJ1-1
v_gene: TRBV7-2
CDR3aa: CASSSTRVEAFF